The 21 T cell receptor beta chains below come from one sample, sequenced in a study of regulatory T cells in long-lasting Graves disease. HTBI primers from iRepertoire and Arm-PCR of CDR3 regions yielded the TCR beta libraries. TCRdb independently ran MiXCR on the multiplex PCR reads; one entry per CDR3 protein. The sample consists of fewer than 650,000 distinct CDR3 sequences, roughly 15% of them appearing once. As for time point: newly diagnosed GD, antithyroid drugs for less than 3 months. Extracted PBMC RNA gave rise to the TCR library. The sample also formed part of further work on T cells in Graves' hyperthyroidism and ophthalmopathy.

The source was peripheral blood mononuclear cells (PBMCs), collected at new diagnosis, from a patient treated with antithyroid drugs. The receptor source for this set is a woman in her thirties with Graves disease.

Ten or more counts support this clonotype. V usage is TRBV12-3 or TRBV12-4 and J usage is TRBJ2-7; no reliable D call. V lost 2 bases to trimming and J lost 4 bases, with 9 bases between them. The CDR3 is made up of 13 amino acids. CDR3 nucleotides: TGTGCCAGCAGTTTAATGTCTTCGTACGAGCAGTACTTC. This sequence encodes CASSLMSSYEQYF.

The sample holds many counts of this clonotype. V usage is TRBV12-3 or TRBV12-4 and J usage is TRBJ1-6, with D maybe TRBD1 (5 bases). Trimming shortened V by 7 bases and J by 9 bases, and 13 bases separated the two germline ends. This CDR3 is built from 13 residues. CDR3 in amino acids: CASTQGTGSPLHF. CDR3 nucleotide sequence: TGTGCCAGCACCCAGGGTACGGGTTCACCCCTCCACTTT.

This clonotype has ten or more counts. In nucleotides, the CDR3 is TGCAGTGCTCACAGGGGGGGATCCTACGAGCAGTACTTC. Protein sequence: CSAHRGGSYEQYF. The V call is TRBV20-1, the J call TRBJ2-7, with a weak D call TRBD1 (8 bases). CDR1 and CDR2 from the germline V gene are DFQATT and SNEGSKA (reference sequence). The CDR3 is 13 residues long. V was cut by 5 bases and J by 1 base, with 12 bases left in between.

This clonotype was recorded a few times. This rearrangement joins TRBV18 to TRBJ1-1, with D possibly being TRBD1 (5 bases). The V gene's germline CDR1 is KGHSH and CDR2 LQKENI. The CDR3 contains 16 residues. V was cut by 3 bases and J by 0 bases, with 14 bases left in between. CDR3 sequence: CASSPPVGQMNTEAFF. The CDR3 DNA sequence: TGTGCCAGCTCACCCCCGGTTGGACAAATGAACACTGAAGCTTTCTTT.

This clonotype was counted many times. V gene TRBV3-1 combines with J gene TRBJ2-7; the match to TRBD1 covers 7 bases. Germline V gene data show CDR1 as LGHDT and CDR2 as YNNKEL (reference sequence). V shed 4 bases and J 5 bases; nucleotides not matched to a gene: 8. The CDR3 contains 14 residues. CDR3 bases: TGTGCCAGCAGCCCTCTGGGACAGCGTAACGAGCAGTACTTC. Its protein is CASSPLGQRNEQYF.

This clonotype was counted many times. This chain uses TRBV20-1 with TRBJ1-2, with 8 bases fitting TRBD1. The CDR3 extends over 15 amino acids. J was trimmed by 4 bases and V by 0 bases; bases with no gene match: 7. From germline, CDR1 is DFQATT and CDR2 SNEGSKA (reference sequence). The CDR3 DNA reads TGCAGTGCTAGAGATCAAGGGACAGGTCGCTATGGCTACACCTTC. It is translated as CSARDQGTGRYGYTF.

V is TRBV6-5 and J is TRBJ2-7; D unresolved. The CDR3 is 11 amino acids. V was shortened by 4 bases and J by 12 bases, with 13 bases between the two germline ends. Germline-derived CDR1 and CDR2 are MNHEY and SVGAGI. The CDR3 sequence is CASSSPGPPYF. As DNA, the CDR3 is TGTGCCAGCAGTTCCCCCGGCCCCCCGTACTTC.

Many counts were recorded for this clonotype. CDR3 in amino acids: CATSGQAVRSTGELFF. Here the CDR3 DNA reads TGTGCCACCTCAGGACAGGCGGTTCGTTCAACCGGGGAGCTGTTTTTT. The rearrangement uses TRBV24-1 and TRBJ2-2, with TRBD1 matching over 7 bases. V lost 9 bases to trimming and J lost 5 bases; unmatched junction nucleotides: 14. The germline V gene encodes CDR1 KGHDR and CDR2 SFDVKD. The CDR3 totals 16 residues.

The J gene is TRBJ2-1, the V gene TRBV18, with TRBD1 identical over 8 bases. After removal of 3 bases from V and 9 bases from J, the junction contained 4 bases not matched to a gene. CDR3 length: 13 amino acids. Germline values: CDR1 KGHSH, CDR2 LQKENI. The CDR3 DNA follows: TGTGCCAGCTCACCGGACAGGGCCCGTGAGCAGTTCTTC. It is translated as CASSPDRAREQFF.

This clonotype was seen repeatedly, ten times or more. This chain links TRBV27 with TRBJ1-2, with D unclear. The germline gives CDR1 MNHEY, CDR2 SMNVEV (reference sequence). The V and J ends lost 5 bases and 2 bases respectively, with 12 bases between them. The length of the CDR3 is 14 residues. CDR3: CASSPGIGNYGYTF. The DNA of the CDR3 is TGTGCCAGCAGTCCGGGGATTGGGAACTATGGCTACACCTTC.

This sequence joins TRBV5-1 and TRBJ2-1; D is undetermined. Trimming left V 4 bases short and J 3 bases short, with 14 bases between. CDR3 size: 15 residues. Germline CDR1 reads SGHRS; CDR2 reads YFSETQ. In DNA form, the CDR3 reads TGCGCCAGCAGCCTCCAAGGGTCCGGCTACAATGAGCAGTTCTTC. It codes for CASSLQGSGYNEQFF.

The chain is built from TRBV28 and TRBJ2-4; TRBD2 aligns across 7 bases. The CDR3 extends over 16 amino acids. From germline, CDR1 is MDHEN and CDR2 SYDVKM. The V and J ends lost 3 bases and 0 bases, in that order; junction bases with no gene match: 5. For the CDR3, the DNA is TGTGCCAGCAGTTTTTTCCGGGAGGCAGCCAAAAACATTCAGTACTTC. Residues: CASSFFREAAKNIQYF.

For this clonotype: Since a much larger clone is just one base distant, this may be a read error. The V gene is TRBV2, the J gene TRBJ2-1; 8 nucleotides agree with TRBD1. This CDR3 is built from 16 residues. The germline gives CDR1 SNHLY, CDR2 FYNNEI. The J segment lost 3 bases and the V segment lost 4 bases, leaving 8 bases of the junction unmatched. Here the CDR3 DNA reads TGTGCCAGCAGTGCAGGGGGCCCTGGCCTCTACAATGAGCAGTTCTTC. The encoded protein is CASSAGGPGLYNEQFF.

This clonotype showed up just a few times. The chain employs TRBV6-1 and TRBJ2-4; 10 bases map to TRBD1. CDR1 and CDR2 from the germline V gene are MNHNS and SASEGT. The CDR3 extends over 17 amino acids. J lost 3 bases, V lost 6 bases, and 11 bases had no gene match. CDR3 coding DNA: TGTGCCAGCAGCCCCGTCCTGAGGGACAGGGGCAAAAACATTCAGTACTTC. This encodes CASSPVLRDRGKNIQYF.

This clonotype was recorded many times. This chain uses TRBV6-1 with TRBJ2-7, with TRBD2 as a possible D gene (5 bases). The CDR3 is 15 amino acids. Trimming took 5 bases from V and 0 from J, leaving 14 bases between them. Per the germline V gene, CDR1 is MNHNS and CDR2 is SASEGT. The DNA for the CDR3 is TGTGCCAGCAGTCAATTTAGCGCGAACTCCTACGAGCAGTACTTC. Its translation is CASSQFSANSYEQYF.

The chain joins TRBV30 to TRBJ2-3; the D gene is possibly TRBD2 (6 bases). V lost 0 bases, J lost 8 bases, and 15 bases lay in between. CDR3 length: 14 amino acids. Germline V gene sequence: CDR1 GTSNPN, CDR2 SVGIG (reference sequence). The CDR3 here is CAWSVLRGRLTQYF. The CDR3 region has the DNA TGTGCCTGGAGTGTTTTGCGGGGCAGACTTACGCAGTATTTT.

In this sample, this clonotype turned up many times. CDR3 coding DNA: TGTGCCAGCAGTTTCCCTGGCAGTACCTACGAGCAGTACTTC. This sequence encodes CASSFPGSTYEQYF. J is TRBJ2-7 and V is TRBV28; D is undetermined. V was clipped by 3 bases and J by 2 bases, with 11 bases between them. There are 14 residues in the CDR3. CDR1 MDHEN and CDR2 SYDVKM come from the germline V gene. Variable domain in full (rest from reference TRBV28 and TRBJ2-7): DVKVTQSSRYLVKRTGEKVFLECVQDMDHENMFWYRQDPGLGLRLIYFSYDVKMKEKGDIPEGYSVSREKKERFSLILESASTNQTSMYLCASSFPGSTYEQYFGPGTRLTVT.

The chain is built from TRBV3-1 and TRBJ2-2; 9 bases agree with TRBD2. Germline CDR1 LGHDT, CDR2 YNNKEL (reference sequence). The CDR3 covers 16 residues. Unmatched junction bases numbered 6, after V lost 1 base and J lost 6 bases. The CDR3 nucleotides read TGTGCCAGCAGCCAAGTTGCGGGAGGGTTCTCCGGGGAGCTGTTTTTT. Translated, it gives CASSQVAGGFSGELFF.

The sample holds one count of this clonotype. V usage is TRBV3-1 and J usage is TRBJ2-7, with 13 bases fitting TRBD2. The germline CDR1 and CDR2 sequences are LGHDT and YNNKEL (reference sequence). The CDR3 runs to 17 residues. V was pared by 4 bases and J by 2 bases, with 8 bases of the junction left unmatched. The CDR3 spells CASSPGLAGAFTYEQYF. The CDR3 DNA reads as TGTGCCAGCAGCCCAGGACTAGCGGGAGCCTTTACCTACGAGCAGTACTTC.

The J gene is TRBJ2-7, the V gene TRBV13, with 9 bases aligning to TRBD2. Germline V lookup: CDR1 PRHDT, CDR2 FYEKMQ (reference sequence). After removal of 4 bases from V and 2 bases from J, the junction contained 9 bases not matched to a gene. The CDR3 is made up of 16 amino acids. DNA of the CDR3: TGTGCCAGCAGCTCTTATGCTAGCGGGGAAACCTACGAGCAGTACTTC. This sequence encodes CASSSYASGETYEQYF.

This clonotype showed up many times. The chain joins TRBV28 to TRBJ2-1, with D maybe TRBD2 (6 bases). Germline V gives CDR1 MDHEN, CDR2 SYDVKM. The CDR3 contains 14 residues. The V gene lost 4 bases and the J gene lost 8 bases, with 15 bases spanning the gap. This chain's CDR3 is CASSSGLLSHEQFF. Here the CDR3 DNA reads TGTGCCAGCAGTTCGGGACTCCTCTCCCATGAGCAGTTCTTC.